These 2 T cell receptor beta chains came from one sample sequenced in a study of CD8 T cells in ankylosing spondylitis. Antigens of these TCRs are unknown. Notes on the study in general: Characteristic of ankylosing spondylitis blood, it appeared, was a TCR beta motif comprising roughly 8 highly homologous variants.

MiXCR was run by TCRdb on the 5' RACE reads, yielding one entry per CDR3 protein. The sample has some 840,000 distinct CDR3 sequences, 12% seen once. Sequencing was done on a sample of blood, either unsorted or a sorted T cell fraction (not recorded which). The receptors here all came from a male donor with ankylosing spondylitis.

This clonotype was seen ten or more times. The chain is built from TRBV29-1 and TRBJ1-3; tentatively, D is TRBD1 (5 bases). The germline CDR1 and CDR2 sequences are SQVTM and ANQGSEA. CDR3 length: 12 amino acids. CDR3 protein: CAQGSSGNTIYF. In DNA, the CDR3 is TGCGCCCAGGGCAGCTCTGGAAACACCATATATTTT. Full variable domain (rest looked up from reference TRBV29-1 and TRBJ1-3): SAVISQKPSRDICQRGTSLTIQCQVDSQVTMMFWYRQQPGQSLTLIATANQGSEATYESGFVIDKFPISRPNLTFSTLTVSNMSPEDSSIYLCAQGSSGNTIYFGEGSWLTVV.

This rearrangement joins TRBV6-2 or TRBV6-3 to TRBJ2-1; TRBD2 is a possible D gene (6 bases). This CDR3 has 15 residues. V was pared by 7 bases and J by 3 bases, with 16 bases between. The V gene's germline CDR1 is MNHEY and CDR2 SVGEGT. The CDR3 is CASKRKDYFYNEQFF. The CDR3 DNA is TGTGCCAGCAAACGAAAGGACTACTTCTACAATGAGCAGTTCTTC.